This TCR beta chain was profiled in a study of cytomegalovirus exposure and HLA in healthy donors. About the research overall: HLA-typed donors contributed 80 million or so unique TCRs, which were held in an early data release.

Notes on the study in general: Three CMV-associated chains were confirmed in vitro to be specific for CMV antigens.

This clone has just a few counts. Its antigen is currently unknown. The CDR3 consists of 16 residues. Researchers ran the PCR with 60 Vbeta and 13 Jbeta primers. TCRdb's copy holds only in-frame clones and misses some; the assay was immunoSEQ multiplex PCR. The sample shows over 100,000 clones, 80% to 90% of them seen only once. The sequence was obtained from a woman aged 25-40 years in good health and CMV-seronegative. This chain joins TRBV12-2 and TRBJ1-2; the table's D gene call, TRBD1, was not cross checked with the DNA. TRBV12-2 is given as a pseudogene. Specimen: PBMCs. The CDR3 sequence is CASRRTEIKVGYGYTF. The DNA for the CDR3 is TGTGCAAGTCGCCGTACAGAGATCAAGGTCGGCTATGGCTACACCTTC.